The 30 T cell receptor beta chains reported below all come from one sample, sequenced in a study of molecular identifiers for immune sequencing clone quantification. TCRdb fed the PCR reads into MiXCR, producing one record per CDR3 protein. The profile shows approximately 550,000 distinct CDR3 sequences, about a fifth of them singletons. The sample consisted of naive CD8+ T cells from blood, with Jurkat cell RNA spiked in. Noted subset: FACS-sorted CD8+CD4-CCR7+CD45RA+ naive T cells. All receptors come from a human donor in good health. Some libraries in this study had Jurkat cell RNA spiked in.

As regards this clonotype: Since a much larger clone is just one base distant, this may be a read error. The chain couples TRBV9 to TRBJ1-2; TRBD1 is a possible D gene (5 bases). The germline V gene has CDR1 SGDLS and CDR2 YYNGEE. The CDR3 sequence is 14 residues long. The CDR3 region is CASSVEDSSYGHTF. In nucleotides, the CDR3 is TGTGCCAGCAGCGTAGAAGACAGCTCTTATGGCCACACCTTC.

The chain has TRBV3-1 and TRBJ1-3; TRBD1 might be the D (6 bases). The CDR3 contains 15 residues. Trimming left V 8 bases short and J 1 base short, with 15 bases between. CDR1 and CDR2 from the germline V gene are LGHDT and YNNKEL (reference sequence). For the CDR3, the DNA is TGTGCCAGCTGTGACGGGGGCAATTCTGGAAACACCATATATTTT. Its translation: CASCDGGNSGNTIYF. Using reference TRBV3-1 and TRBJ1-3 for the parts outside the CDR3, the full variable domain is DTAVSQTPKYLVTQMGNDKSIKCEQNLGHDTMYWYKQDSKKFLKIMFSYNNKELIINETVPNRFSPKSPDKAHLNLHINSLELGDSAVYFCASCDGGNSGNTIYFGEGSWLTVV.

This clonotype occurred many times. The J gene is TRBJ2-3, the V gene TRBV5-1; tentative D call: TRBD2 (7 bases). CDR1 and CDR2 from the germline V gene are SGHRS and YFSETQ. V was shortened by 0 bases and J by 7 bases, with 12 bases between the two germline ends. This CDR3 contains 14 residues. The chain's CDR3 is CASSLAGGENTQYF. CDR3 nucleotide sequence: TGCGCCAGCAGCTTGGCGGGGGGCGAAAATACGCAGTATTTT.

The J gene is TRBJ2-1, the V gene TRBV7-9; D remains unclear. The CDR3 is made up of 15 amino acids. Germline V CDR1 and CDR2: SEHNR, FQNEAQ (reference sequence). V was trimmed by 0 bases and J by 3 bases, leaving 9 bases between them. The CDR3 protein is CASSLAQGIYNEQFF. The CDR3 DNA reads as TGTGCCAGCAGCTTAGCGCAAGGGATCTACAATGAGCAGTTCTTC.

This chain connects TRBV7-9 to TRBJ2-5, with unresolved D. The CDR3 covers 14 residues. Germline V gene data show CDR1 as SEHNR and CDR2 as FQNEAQ (reference sequence). V was trimmed by 5 bases and J by 5 bases, leaving 15 bases between them. CDR3: CASSHSQNAETQYF. In nucleotides, the CDR3 is TGTGCCAGCAGCCACAGTCAGAATGCTGAGACCCAGTACTTC. The variable domain in full, with the rest retrieved from reference TRBV7-9 and TRBJ2-5, is DTGVSQNPRHKITKRGQNVTFRCDPISEHNRLYWYRQTLGQGPEFLTYFQNEAQLEKSRLLSDRFSAERPKGSFSTLEIQRTEQGDSAMYLCASSHSQNAETQYFGPGTRLLVL.

Comment on this clonotype: Given a much more abundant clone one base away, this may be a read error. CDR3 in amino acids: CASSYQGGFSSGADVLTF. The DNA for the CDR3 is TGTGCCAGCAGTTACCAGGGGGGGTTTAGCTCTGGGGCCGACGTCCTGACTTTC. V gene TRBV6-5 combines with J gene TRBJ2-6, with D perhaps being TRBD1 or TRBD2 (7 bases each). This CDR3 contains 18 residues. The germline gives CDR1 MNHEY, CDR2 SVGAGI.

Points on this clonotype: Germline is not matched at one junction end, which may reflect a read error. The V gene is TRBV27, the J gene TRBJ2-7, with 8 bases fitting TRBD2. This CDR3 contains 16 residues. In germline, CDR1 is MNHEY, CDR2 SMNVEV (reference sequence). DNA of the CDR3: TGTGCCAGCAATTTATCGGGGGGGCAAACGGCCTACGAGCAGTACTTC. It encodes CASNLSGGQTAYEQYF.

In its sample, this clonotype was seen a few times. The chain couples TRBV5-6 to TRBJ2-6; 12 bases fit TRBD1. V lost 2 bases, J lost 2 bases, and 8 bases stayed unmatched. The CDR3 has 19 amino acids. Germline V gene sequence: CDR1 SGHDT, CDR2 YYEEEE. CDR3 loop: CASSLVGGTGGPGANVLTF. The CDR3 nucleotides read TGTGCCAGCAGCTTAGTAGGAGGGACAGGGGGCCCTGGGGCCAACGTCCTGACTTTC.

About this clonotype: This may be a read error: a much more frequent sequence differs by one nucleotide. The V gene is TRBV21-1, the J gene TRBJ1-1; TRBD1, the table's D call, was not compared with the DNA. TRBV21-1 counts as a pseudogene. CDR3 size: 16 residues. The CDR3 protein is CASSNYPQGAGTEAVF. CDR3 in DNA: TGTGCCAGCAGCAACTACCCCCAGGGGGCCGGCACTGAAGCTGTCTTT.

This clonotype was detected a few times. The chain carries TRBV4-3 and TRBJ2-7; TRBD1 aligns across 9 bases. The CDR3 is 15 amino acids. The germline V gene encodes CDR1 LGHNA and CDR2 YSLEER. Germline trimming cut 3 bases from V and 5 bases from J; bases unmatched to any gene: 8. The CDR3 region is CASSQRGTGINEQYF. The DNA for the CDR3 is TGCGCCAGCAGCCAGCGCGGGACAGGGATCAACGAGCAGTACTTC.

This clonotype appeared a few times. The V call is TRBV4-3, the J call TRBJ1-2; D is perhaps TRBD1 (6 bases). The CDR3 totals 14 residues. Looked up from germline, CDR1 is LGHNA and CDR2 is YSLEER. Trimming left V 8 bases short and J 8 bases short, with 21 bases between. The CDR3 spells CASGDRPAPDGYTF. CDR3 DNA sequence: TGCGCCAGCGGTGACAGGCCTGCACCGGACGGCTACACCTTC.

In this sample, this clonotype turned up a few times. One end of the junction is discordant with germline, which a read error may explain. V and J are TRBV5-3 and TRBJ1-2; the D is unclear. TRBV5-3 falls under the ORF class, with uncertain function. CDR3 size: 14 residues. The CDR3 DNA reads TGTGCCAGCAGCTTCCGAGGCGTCGACTATGGCTACGCCTTC. Translating it yields CASSFRGVDYGYAF.

This clonotype appeared a single time. Being one base from a much bigger clone, this may be a read error. The CDR3 coding sequence is TGTGCCAGCAGCCGGTTAAGCTTGAGCTCCTACAATGAGCAGTTCTTC. Translation: CASSRLSLSSYNEQFF. The chain combines TRBV14 with TRBJ2-1; D is unclear. CDR3 length: 16 amino acids. The germline V and J ends were trimmed by 4 bases and 0 bases, with 13 bases remaining between them. Germline V gene data show CDR1 as SGHDN and CDR2 as FVKESK.

This clonotype was observed a handful of times. The V and J genes are TRBV20-1 and TRBJ2-1; D possibly corresponds to TRBD2 (6 bases). Germline CDR1 is DFQATT and CDR2 is SNEGSKA (reference sequence). The CDR3 totals 14 residues. V was cut by 5 bases and J by 4 bases, with 15 bases left in between. CDR3 sequence: CSAPTRYQYNEQFF. The CDR3 bases are TGCAGTGCTCCGACTAGATACCAGTACAATGAGCAGTTCTTC.

This clonotype was seen only a few times. The V call is TRBV20-1, the J call TRBJ2-2, with D maybe TRBD1 (6 bases). Per germline, CDR1 DFQATT and CDR2 SNEGSKA (reference sequence). V lost 6 bases and J 4 bases, leaving 18 bases between the germline ends. This CDR3 contains 15 residues. DNA for the CDR3: TGCAGTGCGCCGACAGGACCCCCGAGCACCGGGGAGCTGTTTTTT. Amino acids: CSAPTGPPSTGELFF.

Comment on this clonotype: This CDR3 fails to terminate in the conserved phenylalanine or tryptophan, so it likely reflects a read error. The chain recombines TRBV2 with TRBJ1-5, with TRBD1 matching 9 bases. The CDR3 has 16 amino acids. CDR1 and CDR2 (germline): SNHLY, FYNNEI. The V gene end was trimmed by 6 bases and the J gene end by 2 bases; junction bases not matched to a gene: 8. This chain's CDR3 is CASRRDREAGNQPQHL. CDR3 DNA: TGTGCCAGCAGGAGGGACAGGGAGGCAGGCAATCAGCCCCAGCATCTT.

V usage is TRBV6-5 and J usage is TRBJ1-2; unclear D gene. The CDR3 sequence is 13 residues long. Germline V gene lookup returns CDR1 MNHEY and CDR2 SVGAGI. Trimming stripped 2 bases from V and 7 bases from J, with 11 bases between. CDR3 amino acids: CASSYTGKTGYTF. CDR3 bases: TGTGCCAGCAGTTACACTGGAAAAACTGGCTACACCTTC.

In this sample, this clonotype turned up many times. The chain carries TRBV5-4 and TRBJ2-3; the D gene is possibly TRBD1 (6 bases). Germline V gene sequence: CDR1 SGHNT, CDR2 YYREEE (reference sequence). Trimming cost V 2 bases and J 1 base, with 8 bases left between them. The CDR3 covers 14 residues. The CDR3 is CASSFKGGTDTQYF. CDR3 nucleotide sequence: TGTGCCAGCAGCTTTAAGGGGGGCACAGATACGCAGTATTTT.

The chain joins TRBV4-1 to TRBJ1-2; tentative D call: TRBD1 (6 bases). Trimming removed 0 bases from V and 2 bases from J, with 13 bases in between. Germline values: CDR1 MGHRA, CDR2 YSYEKL. There are 16 residues in the CDR3. The CDR3 DNA follows: TGCGCCAGCAGCCAAGATTCGGGGACACCAAACTATGGCTACACCTTC. Translated, it gives CASSQDSGTPNYGYTF.

This clonotype showed up many times. V is TRBV12-3 or TRBV12-4 and J is TRBJ1-5; no clear D. The CDR3 sequence is 14 residues long. V lost 5 bases and J lost 9, with 17 bases in between. The CDR3 loop reads CASSPTTQLGPQHF. The CDR3, as DNA: TGTGCCAGCAGTCCTACCACCCAATTAGGGCCCCAGCATTTT.

In its sample, this clonotype was seen many times. This sequence joins TRBV12-3 or TRBV12-4 and TRBJ1-3; unclear D gene. With 6 bases removed from V and 4 bases from J, the gap between germline ends came to 7 bases. CDR3 length: 12 residues. The CDR3 sequence: CASRPGGNTIYF. Written as DNA, the CDR3 is TGTGCCAGCAGACCGGGGGGAAACACCATATATTTT.

Concerning this clonotype: Since no conserved phenylalanine or tryptophan closes the CDR3, a read error is the likely cause. The V call is TRBV7-2, the J call TRBJ2-2, with D perhaps matching TRBD1 (6 bases). Germline V gene sequence: CDR1 SGHTA, CDR2 FQGNSA. V was trimmed by 6 bases and J by 1 base, leaving 12 bases between them. The CDR3 totals 15 residues. CDR3 loop: CASRGQRENTGELFS. The CDR3 DNA is TGTGCCAGCAGAGGACAGCGAGAGAACACCGGGGAGCTGTTTTCT.

Of note for this clonotype: A junction end diverges from the germline sequence, so it may reflect a read error. This chain links TRBV12-3 or TRBV12-4 with TRBJ1-4; a possible D gene is TRBD1 (6 bases). The CDR3 consists of 15 residues. The CDR3 here is CASSLGGASFEKQFF. DNA for the CDR3: TGTGCCAGCAGTTTGGGGGGCGCAAGTTTCGAAAAACAGTTTTTT.

This chain connects TRBV20-1 to TRBJ2-2; 7 nucleotides agree with TRBD2. This CDR3 has 15 amino acids. CDR1 DFQATT and CDR2 SNEGSKA come from the germline V gene (reference sequence). V was clipped by 1 base and J by 1 base; unmatched bases: 3. The CDR3 DNA sequence: TGCAGTGCTAGAGGTCTAGCGGAGAACACCGGGGAGCTGTTTTTT. Translation gives CSARGLAENTGELFF.

This clonotype was seen more than once but under ten times. This rearrangement joins TRBV12-3 or TRBV12-4 to TRBJ2-7; 9 bases are a match to TRBD1. The CDR3 is 14 amino acids. V dropped 4 bases and J dropped 3; count of bases not matched to a gene: 4. The CDR3 coding sequence is TGTGCCAGCAGTTGGACAGGGGTTGACTACGAGCAGTACTTC. Translated, it gives CASSWTGVDYEQYF.

At least ten counts were recorded for this clonotype. The genes are TRBV7-9 and TRBJ1-5, with D unclear. Germline lookup yields CDR1 SEHNR and CDR2 FQNEAQ (reference sequence). CDR3 size: 13 residues. V lost 5 bases and J lost 3, with 8 bases in between. The DNA of the CDR3 is TGTGCCAGCAGCCAAGGCCCCAATCAGCCCCAGCATTTT. This encodes CASSQGPNQPQHF.

J is TRBJ1-6 and V is TRBV3-2. TRBV3-2 is shown as a pseudogene. CDR3 length equals 18 residues. The CDR3 spells CASSPRGSRPAYNSPLHF. DNA of the CDR3: TGTGCCAGCAGCCCACGAGGTTCGAGGCCTGCTTATAATTCACCCCTCCACTTT.

This clonotype has a handful of counts. This sequence joins TRBV27 and TRBJ1-1; D unresolved. Per the germline V gene, CDR1 is MNHEY and CDR2 is SMNVEV (reference sequence). V shed 0 bases and J shed 10 bases, with 15 bases lying between them. The CDR3 covers 14 residues. The CDR3 bases are TGTGCCAGCAGTTTATCAGGAACCCGTGGTGGAGCTTTCTTT. It codes for CASSLSGTRGGAFF.

This clonotype was picked up a small number of times. The J gene is TRBJ2-2, the V gene TRBV27, with 9 bases fitting TRBD2. With 10 bases clipped from V and 4 bases from J, the junction kept 1 base outside the gene matches. CDR3 length equals 12 residues. From germline, CDR1 is MNHEY and CDR2 SMNVEV (reference sequence). CDR3 loop: CATREGTGELFF. As DNA, the CDR3 is TGTGCCACGCGGGAGGGCACCGGGGAGCTGTTTTTT.

This clonotype came up once. A clone one base away is much larger, so this may be a read error. V is TRBV5-3 and J is TRBJ2-6; D gene unclear. TRBV5-3 has ORF status, its function being uncertain. Trimming took 9 bases from V and 0 from J, leaving 7 bases between them. CDR3 length: 13 amino acids. CDR3 loop: CATGFSGANVLTF. In DNA, the CDR3 is TGTGCCACTGGATTCTCTGGGGCCAACGTCCTGACTTTC.